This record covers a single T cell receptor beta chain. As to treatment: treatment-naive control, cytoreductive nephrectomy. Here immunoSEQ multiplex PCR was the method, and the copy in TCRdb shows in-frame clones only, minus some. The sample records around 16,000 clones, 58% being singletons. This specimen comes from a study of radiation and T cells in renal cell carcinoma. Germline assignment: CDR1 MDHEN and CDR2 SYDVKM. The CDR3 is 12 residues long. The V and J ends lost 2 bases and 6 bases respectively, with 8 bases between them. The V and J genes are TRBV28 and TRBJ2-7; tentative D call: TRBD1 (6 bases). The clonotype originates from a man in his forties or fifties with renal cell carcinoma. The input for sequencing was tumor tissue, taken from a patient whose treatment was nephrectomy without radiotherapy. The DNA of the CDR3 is TGTGCCAGCAGTTTAATCAGGGGCGAGCAGTACTTC. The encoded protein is CASSLIRGEQYF.